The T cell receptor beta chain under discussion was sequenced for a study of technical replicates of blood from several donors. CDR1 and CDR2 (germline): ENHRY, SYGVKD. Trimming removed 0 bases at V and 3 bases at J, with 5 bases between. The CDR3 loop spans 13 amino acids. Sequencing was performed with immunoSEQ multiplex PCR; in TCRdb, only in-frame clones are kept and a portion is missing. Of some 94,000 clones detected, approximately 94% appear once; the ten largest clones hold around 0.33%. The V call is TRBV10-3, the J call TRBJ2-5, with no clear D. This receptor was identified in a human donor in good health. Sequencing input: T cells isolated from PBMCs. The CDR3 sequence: CAISESPEETQYF. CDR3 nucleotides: TGTGCCATCAGTGAGTCTCCAGAAGAGACCCAGTACTTC.